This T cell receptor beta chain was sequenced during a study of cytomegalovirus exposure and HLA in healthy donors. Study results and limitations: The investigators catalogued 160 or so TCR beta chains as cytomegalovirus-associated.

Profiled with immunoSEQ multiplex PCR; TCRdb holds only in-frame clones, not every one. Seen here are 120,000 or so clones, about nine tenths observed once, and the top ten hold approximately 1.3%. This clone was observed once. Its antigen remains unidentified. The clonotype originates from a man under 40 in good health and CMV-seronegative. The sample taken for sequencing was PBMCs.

The CDR3 coding sequence is TGTGCCAGCCTGCTGACAGGGACCCGTTACAATGAGCAGTTCTTC. Its translation is CASLLTGTRYNEQFF. V usage is TRBV6-1 and J usage is TRBJ2-1; TRBD1 agrees at 7 bases. Unmatched junction bases numbered 11, after V lost 8 bases and J lost 4 bases. Per the germline V gene, CDR1 is MNHNS and CDR2 is SASEGT. CDR3 size: 15 residues.